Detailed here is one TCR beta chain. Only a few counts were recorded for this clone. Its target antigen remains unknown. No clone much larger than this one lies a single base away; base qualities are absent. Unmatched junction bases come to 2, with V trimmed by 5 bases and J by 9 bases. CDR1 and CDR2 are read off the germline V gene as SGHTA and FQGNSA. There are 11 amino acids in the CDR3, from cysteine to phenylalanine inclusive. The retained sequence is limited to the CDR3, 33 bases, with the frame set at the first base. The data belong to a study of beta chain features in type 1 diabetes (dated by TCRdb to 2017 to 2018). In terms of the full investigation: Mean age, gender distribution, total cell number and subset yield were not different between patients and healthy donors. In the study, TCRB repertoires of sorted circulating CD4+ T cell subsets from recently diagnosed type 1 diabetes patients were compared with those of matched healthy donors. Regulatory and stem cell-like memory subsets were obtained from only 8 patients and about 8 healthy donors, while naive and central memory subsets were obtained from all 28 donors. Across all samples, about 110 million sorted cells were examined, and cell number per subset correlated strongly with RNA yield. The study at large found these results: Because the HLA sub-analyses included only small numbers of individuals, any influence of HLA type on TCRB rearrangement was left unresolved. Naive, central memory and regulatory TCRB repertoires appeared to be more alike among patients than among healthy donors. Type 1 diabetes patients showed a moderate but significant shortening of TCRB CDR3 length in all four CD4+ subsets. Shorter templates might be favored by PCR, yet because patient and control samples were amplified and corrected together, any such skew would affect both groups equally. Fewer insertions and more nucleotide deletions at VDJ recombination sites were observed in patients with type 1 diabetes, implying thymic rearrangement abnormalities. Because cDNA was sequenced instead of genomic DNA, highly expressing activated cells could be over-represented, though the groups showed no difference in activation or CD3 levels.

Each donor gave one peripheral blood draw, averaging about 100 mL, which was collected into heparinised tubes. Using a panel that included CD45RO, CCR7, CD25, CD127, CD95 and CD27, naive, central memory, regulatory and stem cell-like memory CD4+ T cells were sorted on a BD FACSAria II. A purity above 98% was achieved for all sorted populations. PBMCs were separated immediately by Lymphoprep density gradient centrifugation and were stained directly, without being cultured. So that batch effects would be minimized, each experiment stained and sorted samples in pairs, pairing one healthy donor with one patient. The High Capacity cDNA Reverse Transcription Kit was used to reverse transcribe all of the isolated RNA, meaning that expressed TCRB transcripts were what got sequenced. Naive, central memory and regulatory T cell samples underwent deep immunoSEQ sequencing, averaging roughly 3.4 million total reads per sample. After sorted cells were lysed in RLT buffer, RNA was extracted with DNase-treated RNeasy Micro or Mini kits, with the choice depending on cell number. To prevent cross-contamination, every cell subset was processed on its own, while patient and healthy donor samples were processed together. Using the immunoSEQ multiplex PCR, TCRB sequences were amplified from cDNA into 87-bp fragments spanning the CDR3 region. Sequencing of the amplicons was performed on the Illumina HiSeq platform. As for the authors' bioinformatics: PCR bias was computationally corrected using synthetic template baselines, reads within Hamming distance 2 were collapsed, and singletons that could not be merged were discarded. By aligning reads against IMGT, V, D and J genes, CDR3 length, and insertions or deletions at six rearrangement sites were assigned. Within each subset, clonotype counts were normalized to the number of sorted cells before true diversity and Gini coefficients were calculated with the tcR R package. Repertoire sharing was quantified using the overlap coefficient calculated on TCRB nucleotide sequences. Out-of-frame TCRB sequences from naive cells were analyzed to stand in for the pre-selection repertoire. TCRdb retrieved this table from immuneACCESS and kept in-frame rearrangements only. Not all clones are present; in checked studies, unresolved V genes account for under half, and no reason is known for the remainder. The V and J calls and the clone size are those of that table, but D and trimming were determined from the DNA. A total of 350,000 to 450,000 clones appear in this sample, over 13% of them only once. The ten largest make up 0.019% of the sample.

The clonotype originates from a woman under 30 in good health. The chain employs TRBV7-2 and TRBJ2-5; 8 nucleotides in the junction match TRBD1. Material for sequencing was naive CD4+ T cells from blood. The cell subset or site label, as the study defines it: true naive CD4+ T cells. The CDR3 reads CASSRTGSQYF. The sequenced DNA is TGTGCCAGCAGCAGGACAGGGTCCCAGTACTTC.